Below, 31 T cell receptor beta chains from the same sample are listed, as sequenced in a study of T cells after yellow fever vaccination. Each CDR3 protein is one row after TCRdb ran MiXCR on the 5' RACE reads. Here the sample spans about 260,000 distinct CDR3 sequences, 5.2% being singletons. The material sequenced was CD4+ T cells sorted from PBMCs, taken on the day of the yellow fever booster vaccination. Source of these receptors: a man aged 18 to 30 who received the YFV17D yellow fever vaccine.

J is TRBJ2-7 and V is TRBV7-2; 10 nucleotides match TRBD2. Germline assignment: CDR1 SGHTA and CDR2 FQGNSA. J gave up 7 bases and V 4 bases, and 10 bases lay outside the gene matches. CDR3 size: 15 residues. CDR3 region: CASSSRTSGLWEQYF. In DNA form, the CDR3 reads TGTGCCAGCAGCTCAAGGACTAGCGGCCTTTGGGAGCAGTACTTC. The entire variable domain, with the rest obtained from reference TRBV7-2 and TRBJ2-7, is as follows: GAGVSQSPSNKVTEKGKDVELRCDPISGHTALYWYRQSLGQGLEFLIYFQGNSAPDKSGLPSDRFSAERTGGSVSTLTIQRTQQEDSAVYLCASSSRTSGLWEQYFGPGTRLTVT.

The CDR3 region is CSARVLGAEQYF. The CDR3 DNA follows: TGCAGTGCTAGAGTCCTCGGGGCCGAGCAGTACTTC. The rearrangement links TRBV20-1 to TRBJ2-7, with D possibly being TRBD1 or TRBD2 (5 bases each). There are 12 residues in the CDR3. The V gene lost 1 base and the J gene lost 6 bases, with 10 bases spanning the gap. Germline values: CDR1 DFQATT, CDR2 SNEGSKA (reference sequence).

The chain employs TRBV29-1 and TRBJ2-1; TRBD2 agrees at 8 bases. CDR1 SQVTM and CDR2 ANQGSEA come from the germline V gene. V shed 3 bases and J 7 bases; nucleotides not matched to a gene: 8. The CDR3 is 14 amino acids. CDR3 residues: CSVDSAGGGNEQFF. DNA of the CDR3: TGCAGCGTTGACTCGGCGGGGGGAGGTAATGAGCAGTTCTTC.

This clonotype came up many times. The chain uses TRBV7-2 and TRBJ2-1; 9 nucleotides match TRBD2. Germline loops: CDR1 SGHTA, CDR2 FQGNSA. Trimming took 2 bases from V and 8 from J; bases not matched to a gene: 10. The CDR3 covers 16 residues. CDR3 region: CASSLRASGGLYEQFF. CDR3 bases: TGTGCCAGCAGCTTAAGGGCGAGCGGGGGGCTCTATGAGCAGTTCTTC.

This clonotype was seen repeatedly, ten times or more. This sequence joins TRBV27 and TRBJ2-3; D is perhaps TRBD2 (7 bases). The CDR3 is 15 residues long. Trimming stripped 6 bases from V and 1 base from J, with 14 bases between. CDR1 is MNHEY and CDR2 is SMNVEV in the germline V gene (reference sequence). The CDR3: CASSLRGGGTDTQYF. CDR3 nucleotides: TGTGCCAGCAGCCTAAGGGGGGGCGGCACAGATACGCAGTATTTT.

This clonotype was observed many times. The chain has TRBV7-8 and TRBJ2-1; TRBD2 aligns across 11 bases. Trimming took 5 bases from V and 6 from J; bases not matched to a gene: 12. Germline V CDR1 and CDR2: SGHVS, FQNEAQ. This CDR3 has 17 amino acids. CDR3 region: CASSPHMLAGGLNEQFF. As DNA, the CDR3 is TGTGCCAGCAGCCCCCATATGTTAGCGGGGGGGCTCAATGAGCAGTTCTTC. The variable domain in full, completed from reference TRBV7-8 and TRBJ2-1, reads GAGVSQSPRYKVAKRGQDVALRCDPISGHVSLFWYQQALGQGPEFLTYFQNEAQLDKSGLPSDRFFAERPEGSVSTLKIQRTQQEDSAVYLCASSPHMLAGGLNEQFFGPGTRLTVL.

V usage is TRBV12-3 or TRBV12-4 and J usage is TRBJ1-1; D unclear. V was pared by 5 bases and J by 4 bases, with 14 bases between. This CDR3 is 14 amino acids long. The CDR3 DNA reads TGTGCCAGCAGTCCCCTGGTGAGGAGCACTGAAGCTTTCTTT. Its protein product is CASSPLVRSTEAFF.

The rearrangement uses TRBV5-1 and TRBJ2-5; D uncertain. Trimming stripped 3 bases from V and 5 bases from J, with 11 bases between. This CDR3 is built from 13 residues. The germline CDR1 and CDR2 sequences are SGHRS and YFSETQ. This CDR3 reads CASSSPTVETQYF. CDR3 DNA sequence: TGCGCCAGCAGCTCTCCTACGGTGGAGACCCAGTACTTC.

This clonotype turned up a few times. The V call is TRBV19, the J call TRBJ2-7; 9 bases align to TRBD2. Looked up from germline, CDR1 is LNHDA and CDR2 is SQIVND (reference sequence). Losses at the gene ends were 6 bases for V and 1 base for J; bases not matched to a gene: 7. CDR3 length equals 15 residues. The CDR3 spells CASSRSLAGSYEQYF. DNA for the CDR3: TGTGCCAGTAGCCGGTCCCTAGCGGGGTCCTACGAGCAGTACTTC.

The table lists this clonotype with many counts. V is TRBV13 and J is TRBJ2-7; D is perhaps TRBD2 (5 bases). The CDR3 totals 17 residues. Germline lookup yields CDR1 PRHDT and CDR2 FYEKMQ (reference sequence). V lost 8 bases and J lost 2, with 25 bases in between. CDR3 loop: CASGPGVQSSSTYEQYF. The CDR3 nucleotides read TGTGCCAGCGGGCCCGGGGTTCAGTCTTCATCGACCTACGAGCAGTACTTC.

The sample holds a few counts of this clonotype. V usage is TRBV5-5 and J usage is TRBJ1-1; 8 positions match TRBD1. The V gene's germline CDR1 is SGHKS and CDR2 YYEKEE (reference sequence). This CDR3 spans 13 amino acids. Germline trimming cut 4 bases from V and 11 bases from J; bases unmatched to any gene: 10. Written as DNA, the CDR3 is TGTGCCAGCAGCAGCACTACAGGGGGTGAGGCTTTCTTT. Encoded protein: CASSSTTGGEAFF.

There are a few counts of this clonotype. V gene TRBV5-6 combines with J gene TRBJ1-1; 11 nucleotides align to TRBD1. CDR1 SGHDT and CDR2 YYEEEE come from the germline V gene. The ends lost 4 bases at V and 4 bases at J; junction bases unmatched: 18. The CDR3 covers 19 residues. The CDR3 is CASSPYTRTGGDPSTEAFF. CDR3 coding DNA: TGTGCCAGCAGCCCCTACACCAGGACAGGGGGCGATCCGTCCACTGAAGCTTTCTTT.

Only a few counts were recorded for this clonotype. The chain links TRBV24-1 to TRBJ2-1, with a tentative D call TRBD2 (6 bases). The CDR3 is 12 residues long. V dropped 4 bases and J dropped 8 bases, with 8 bases sitting between them. The germline gives CDR1 KGHDR, CDR2 SFDVKD. CDR3: CATSELADEQFF. The CDR3 DNA reads TGTGCCACCAGTGAACTAGCAGATGAGCAGTTCTTC.

This clonotype was detected a few times. The chain couples TRBV7-2 to TRBJ2-5, with D hard to call. The CDR3 covers 13 residues. Germline CDR1 and CDR2: SGHTA and FQGNSA. V lost 7 bases, J lost 2 bases, and 11 bases lay in between. The CDR3 sequence is CASIGQVQETQYF. The CDR3, as DNA: TGTGCCAGCATAGGCCAGGTTCAAGAGACCCAGTACTTC.

The chain uses TRBV7-3 and TRBJ2-7, with 9 bases that match TRBD1. The CDR3 covers 15 residues. Germline loops: CDR1 SGHTA, CDR2 FQGTGA. With 3 bases clipped from V and 3 bases from J, the junction kept 6 bases outside the gene matches. CDR3 in DNA: TGTGCCAGCAGCTTGAATCCGGGACAGGGCTACGAGCAGTACTTC. Translation: CASSLNPGQGYEQYF.

This clonotype was seen ten or more times. The CDR3 is CASSVGPGNTGELFF. CDR3 DNA sequence: TGTGCCAGCAGTGTAGGACCCGGAAACACCGGGGAGCTGTTTTTT. The genes are TRBV12-3 or TRBV12-4 and TRBJ2-2; D ambiguous. V lost 5 bases and J lost 2, with 12 bases in between. This CDR3 has 15 residues.

The rearrangement uses TRBV10-3 and TRBJ2-7; 10 bases agree with TRBD1. CDR1 ENHRY and CDR2 SYGVKD come from the germline V gene. This CDR3 is built from 15 residues. J was trimmed by 6 bases and V by 0 bases; bases with no gene match: 5. In DNA, the CDR3 is TGTGCCATCAGTGAGTCCGGGACAGGGGCCGGCGAGCAGTACGTC. It translates to CAISESGTGAGEQYV.

In its sample, this clonotype was seen many times. The chain couples TRBV5-1 to TRBJ2-2, with a tentative D call TRBD2 (5 bases). The V end lost 4 bases, the J end lost 7 bases, and 11 bases lay between the germline ends. The CDR3 covers 13 residues. CDR1 SGHRS and CDR2 YFSETQ come from the germline V gene. The CDR3 reads CASSAGRGGELFF. The CDR3 bases are TGCGCCAGCAGCGCTGGACGGGGCGGGGAGCTGTTTTTT.

The rearrangement joins TRBV5-1 to TRBJ1-1; TRBD1 might be the D (6 bases). CDR1 is SGHRS, CDR2 YFSETQ, per germline. The CDR3 is made up of 14 amino acids. Trimming pared 4 bases from V and 4 bases from J, leaving 14 bases between. The CDR3 reads CASSPSGQSTEAFF. The CDR3 DNA reads as TGCGCCAGCAGCCCCTCAGGACAGAGCACTGAAGCTTTCTTT.

In its sample, this clonotype was seen a few times. The chain links TRBV2 to TRBJ2-3; 10 positions match TRBD2. CDR3 length: 15 amino acids. CDR1 and CDR2 (germline): SNHLY, FYNNEI. V trimming: 7 bases; J trimming: 1 base; junction bases outside the gene matches: 5. The CDR3 DNA is TGTGCCAGCACACGGCTAGCGGGGGGCACAGATACGCAGTATTTT. Translated: CASTRLAGGTDTQYF.

The rearrangement links TRBV11-1 to TRBJ2-1, with 7 bases lining up with TRBD1. There are 15 residues in the CDR3. From germline, CDR1 is SGHAT and CDR2 FQDESV (reference sequence). Trimming at V came to 1 base and at J to 1 base, leaving 1 base not matched to a gene. This CDR3 reads CASSLGRGSYNEQFF. The CDR3 DNA reads as TGTGCCAGCAGCTTAGGCAGGGGGTCCTACAATGAGCAGTTCTTC.

The chain uses TRBV5-1 and TRBJ2-5, with 8 nucleotides matching TRBD1. This CDR3 comprises 14 residues. The V segment lost 2 bases and the J segment 5 bases; nucleotides outside the gene matches: 5. Per the germline V gene, CDR1 is SGHRS and CDR2 is YFSETQ. The CDR3 DNA reads TGCGCCAGCAGCTTACAGGGGGTCTTCGAGACCCAGTACTTC. Its translation: CASSLQGVFETQYF.

This clonotype occurred many times. The chain is built from TRBV20-1 and TRBJ2-5, with 10 nucleotides matching TRBD2. The germline gives CDR1 DFQATT, CDR2 SNEGSKA (reference sequence). The CDR3 is 14 residues long. V was clipped by 2 bases and J by 5 bases; unmatched bases: 5. The chain's CDR3 is CSARRAGGRETQYF. CDR3 sequence (DNA): TGCAGTGCTAGAAGAGCGGGGGGGCGGGAGACCCAGTACTTC.

The rearrangement links TRBV4-1 to TRBJ1-2; D unresolved. This CDR3 is 16 amino acids long. Per germline, CDR1 MGHRA and CDR2 YSYEKL. Deletions cut 0 bases from V and 0 bases from J, with 11 bases between. For the CDR3, the DNA is TGCGCCAGCAGCCAAGAATTTTCTATGTCTAACTATGGCTACACCTTC. Its translation is CASSQEFSMSNYGYTF.

This clonotype appeared a few times. The genes are TRBV30 and TRBJ1-5; the match to TRBD1 covers 8 bases. CDR3 length: 14 residues. The ends lost 5 bases at V and 4 bases at J; junction bases unmatched: 7. CDR1 is GTSNPN, CDR2 SVGIG, per germline (reference sequence). DNA of the CDR3: TGTGCCTGGGGAGGACAGGGTACGAATCAGCCCCAGCATTTT. It encodes CAWGGQGTNQPQHF.

This sequence joins TRBV20-1 and TRBJ1-1, with 8 nucleotides matching TRBD1. This CDR3 is 15 amino acids long. Germline CDR1 reads DFQATT; CDR2 reads SNEGSKA (reference sequence). V lost 6 bases, J lost 4 bases, and 13 bases stayed unmatched. The CDR3 is CSAPDRAAFGTEAFF. The CDR3 DNA is TGCAGTGCGCCGGACAGGGCAGCTTTCGGCACTGAAGCTTTCTTT.

This clonotype was recorded at least ten times. This chain connects TRBV25-1 to TRBJ2-3, with 9 bases that match TRBD2. Germline assignment: CDR1 MGHDK and CDR2 SYGVNS. Germline trimming cut 4 bases from V and 3 bases from J; bases unmatched to any gene: 2. CDR3 length: 14 amino acids. The CDR3 bases are TGTGCCAGCAGTGTTGCGGGGGGGACAGATACGCAGTATTTT. This gives the protein CASSVAGGTDTQYF.

The V gene is TRBV28, the J gene TRBJ2-1, with no clear D. Trimming took 3 bases from V and 4 from J, leaving 10 bases between them. This CDR3 is built from 14 residues. Per germline, CDR1 MDHEN and CDR2 SYDVKM. CDR3 nucleotide sequence: TGTGCCAGCAGTTTTTCCGGACGGTACAATGAGCAGTTCTTC. This translates into CASSFSGRYNEQFF.

Only a few counts were recorded for this clonotype. The chain combines TRBV18 with TRBJ1-2; D possibly corresponds to TRBD1 (5 bases). CDR1 and CDR2 (germline): KGHSH, LQKENI. The V end lost 3 bases, the J end lost 3 bases, and 14 bases lay between the germline ends. The CDR3 is 15 residues long. The CDR3 loop is CASSPSLEGYYGYTF. CDR3 bases: TGTGCCAGCTCACCGTCACTCGAGGGGTACTATGGCTACACCTTC.

On this clonotype: The conserved final phenylalanine or tryptophan is absent from the CDR3, which likely points to a read error. The rearrangement uses TRBV3-1 and TRBJ1-2; D is unresolved. The CDR3 has 13 amino acids. Germline assignment: CDR1 LGHDT and CDR2 YNNKEL (reference sequence). Deletions cut 1 base from V and 5 bases from J, with 8 bases between. The CDR3 region has the DNA TGTGCCAGCAGCCAAGGACGGTCATATGGCTACACCTTA. This codes for CASSQGRSYGYTL.

The V gene is TRBV20-1, the J gene TRBJ2-1; 10 bases map to TRBD2. Unmatched junction bases numbered 2, after V lost 6 bases and J lost 9 bases. This CDR3 has 11 amino acids. Germline lookup yields CDR1 DFQATT and CDR2 SNEGSKA (reference sequence). CDR3 sequence: CSAGLASEQFF. CDR3 bases: TGCAGTGCGGGACTAGCGTCTGAGCAGTTCTTC.